This TCR beta chain originates from a study of OX40 agonist ivuxolimab in advanced cancers. Overall study context: Ivuxolimab, an agonistic anti-OX40 (CD134) antibody, was given to patients.

Sequencing was performed with immunoSEQ multiplex PCR; in TCRdb, only in-frame clones are kept and a portion is missing. The sample contains 20,000 to 25,000 clones, roughly 89% of which appear only once. CDR3 length: 14 residues. Germline trimming cut 4 bases from V and 3 bases from J; bases unmatched to any gene: 4. Germline CDR1 and CDR2: MNHEY and SVGAGI. The material sequenced was CD4+ or CD8+ T cells sorted from blood, taken in a trial of the OX40 agonist ivuxolimab. The source is an adult with an advanced solid tumor such as melanoma, head and neck, liver or kidney cancer. The J gene is TRBJ1-1, the V gene TRBV6-5, with 8 bases matching TRBD1. The CDR3 loop is CASSSGGEDTEAFF. CDR3 nucleotide sequence: TGTGCCAGCAGTTCAGGGGGCGAGGACACTGAAGCTTTCTTT.